One and the same sample provided the 14 T cell receptor beta chains below, sequenced in a study of neurological immune-mediated disorders. TCRdb used MiXCR to reprocess the 5' RACE reads, holding one entry per CDR3 protein. Found here are around 60,000 distinct CDR3 sequences, 3% to 3.5% of them singletons; the top ten hold 6% to 8%. Material: PBMCs. Every receptor here comes from an older woman with multiple sclerosis.

In this sample, this clonotype turned up many times. The CDR3 bases are TGTGCCAGCAGCGTACAGGGGTGGGAGACCCAGTACTTC. It specifies CASSVQGWETQYF. The J gene is TRBJ2-5, the V gene TRBV7-2; 7 nucleotides match TRBD1. V trimming: 5 bases; J trimming: 5 bases; junction bases outside the gene matches: 5. The CDR3 contains 13 residues. The germline gives CDR1 SGHTA, CDR2 FQGNSA.

A note on this clonotype: This clone may be a read error of a much larger clone one base away. V gene TRBV9 combines with J gene TRBJ2-1; 7 nucleotides line up with TRBD2. The germline V gene has CDR1 SGDLS and CDR2 YYNGEE. The CDR3 loop spans 14 amino acids. CDR3 sequence: CASSTLAPYNAQFF. DNA for the CDR3: TGTGCCAGCAGTACACTAGCGCCGTACAATGCGCAGTTCTTC.

This clonotype occurred many times. The J gene is TRBJ2-5, the V gene TRBV7-2; 9 bases map to TRBD2. Germline V lookup: CDR1 SGHTA, CDR2 FQGNSA. This CDR3 has 16 amino acids. Trimming at V came to 0 bases and at J to 2 bases, leaving 4 bases not matched to a gene. CDR3 loop: CASSLAITSGQETQYF. In nucleotides, the CDR3 is TGTGCCAGCAGCTTAGCTATTACTAGCGGGCAAGAGACCCAGTACTTC. The complete variable domain, with remaining parts taken from reference TRBV7-2 and TRBJ2-5, reads GAGVSQSPSNKVTEKGKDVELRCDPISGHTALYWYRQSLGQGLEFLIYFQGNSAPDKSGLPSDRFSAERTGGSVSTLTIQRTQQEDSAVYLCASSLAITSGQETQYFGPGTRLLVL.

There are many counts of this clonotype. J is TRBJ1-2 and V is TRBV12-3 or TRBV12-4; 10 bases are shared with TRBD1. CDR3 length: 15 amino acids. Trimming removed 5 bases from V and 6 bases from J; junction bases left unmatched: 9. The CDR3 here is CASSPPGQGINGYTF. In DNA form, the CDR3 reads TGTGCCAGCAGTCCGCCGGGACAGGGGATCAATGGCTACACCTTC.

At least ten counts were recorded for this clonotype. The V gene is TRBV20-1, the J gene TRBJ2-5; 8 nucleotides align to TRBD2. Germline V lookup: CDR1 DFQATT, CDR2 SNEGSKA (reference sequence). V lost 5 bases and J lost 3; bases outside the gene matches: 5. The CDR3 contains 13 residues. In nucleotides, the CDR3 is TGCAGTGCTGGCGGTAGCGGGAAAGAGACCCAGTACTTC. It is translated as CSAGGSGKETQYF.

This clonotype came up a few times. The chain uses TRBV6-1 and TRBJ1-1; the D is unclear. This CDR3 region has 12 residues. Germline values: CDR1 MNHNS, CDR2 SASEGT. V lost 4 bases and J lost 1, with 4 bases in between. The CDR3 here is CASSAPNTEAFF. CDR3 coding DNA: TGTGCCAGCAGTGCTCCGAACACTGAAGCTTTCTTT.

At least ten counts were recorded for this clonotype. The chain has TRBV20-1 and TRBJ1-3; D ambiguous. Germline-derived CDR1 and CDR2 are DFQATT and SNEGSKA (reference sequence). Trimming stripped 3 bases from V and 4 bases from J, with 10 bases between. This CDR3 region has 13 residues. The CDR3 bases are TGCAGTGCTAGGTCAGTGCCCGGAAACACCATATATTTT. Encoded protein: CSARSVPGNTIYF.

This chain joins TRBV6-6 and TRBJ1-2, with D maybe TRBD1 (6 bases). The CDR3 runs to 15 residues. Trimming left V 7 bases short and J 4 bases short, with 19 bases between. Germline-derived CDR1 and CDR2 are MNHNY and SVGAGI (reference sequence). CDR3 residues: CASKYRTDTTYGYTF. CDR3 sequence (DNA): TGTGCCAGCAAATACCGGACAGACACGACCTATGGCTACACCTTC.

On this clonotype: A much larger clone sits a single nucleotide away, making a read error possible. The chain has TRBV10-3 and TRBJ2-6; 7 positions agree with TRBD2. Germline assignment: CDR1 ENHRY and CDR2 SYGVKD. This CDR3 is built from 14 residues. The CDR3 DNA reads TGTGCCATCAGCCCTGAGGGGAGGGCCAAAGTCCTGACTTTC. Protein sequence: CAISPEGRAKVLTF.

The table lists this clonotype with many counts. The chain uses TRBV12-3 or TRBV12-4 and TRBJ1-1; D unresolved. The CDR3 consists of 11 residues. Trimming took 5 bases from V and 8 from J, leaving 9 bases between them. The CDR3 protein is CASSRFVEAFF. CDR3 DNA sequence: TGTGCCAGCAGTCGCTTTGTGGAAGCTTTCTTT.

There are many counts of this clonotype. The chain recombines TRBV4-1 with TRBJ2-3, with D unresolved. This CDR3 comprises 14 residues. Trimming shortened V by 1 base and J by 4 bases, and 9 bases separated the two germline ends. The V gene's germline CDR1 is MGHRA and CDR2 YSYEKL. For the CDR3, the DNA is TGCGCCAGCAGCCAAGCCCTCCTAGCAGATACGCAGTATTTT. Protein product: CASSQALLADTQYF.

This clonotype was seen many times. The rearrangement links TRBV5-1 to TRBJ2-3; D remains unclear. From germline, CDR1 is SGHRS and CDR2 YFSETQ. The V end lost 5 bases, the J end lost 2 bases, and 15 bases lay between the germline ends. The CDR3 has 15 residues. The CDR3 DNA reads TGCGCCAGCAGTCCGTCAGCCGCTACCACAGATACGCAGTATTTT. Its protein is CASSPSAATTDTQYF.

This clonotype was detected ten times or more. V and J are TRBV4-3 and TRBJ2-1; a weak D match, TRBD2 (5 bases). There are 15 residues in the CDR3. Germline V gene data show CDR1 as LGHNA and CDR2 as YSLEER. The V and J ends lost 4 bases and 5 bases respectively, with 15 bases between them. The CDR3 coding sequence is TGCGCCAGCAGCCCCATCCGGGCGGGTAACAATGAGCAGTTCTTC. This gives the protein CASSPIRAGNNEQFF.

This clonotype was seen repeatedly, ten times or more. The CDR3 spells CASSYSDRPGADTQYF. Written as DNA, the CDR3 is TGTGCCAGCAGTTACTCTGATAGGCCTGGGGCAGATACGCAGTATTTT. V usage is TRBV6-5 and J usage is TRBJ2-3, with no clear D. The CDR3 spans 16 residues. Per the germline V gene, CDR1 is MNHEY and CDR2 is SVGAGI. V was clipped by 0 bases and J by 4 bases, with 14 bases between them.